A single sample is the source of the 14 T cell receptor beta chains below, sequenced in a study of T cells expressing NK-cell markers. TCRdb re-called the 5' RACE reads and catalogs CDR3 proteins one per entry, DNA excluded. Across roughly 430,000 distinct CDR3 sequences, the top ten clones capture under 7.5% of the sample. Source material: blood T cells: a sorted CD56 or NKG2C T cell subset, CD4+ or CD8+ T cells, or bulk PBMC T cells (not recorded which). These receptors all stem from a woman aged 18-69 years in good health.

The gene calls are TRBV5-1 and TRBJ2-1; TCRdb's D gene call, TRBD2, goes unchecked for lack of DNA. The CDR3 is 17 amino acids. Germline loops: CDR1 SGHRS, CDR2 YFSETQ. The CDR3 is CASSLTILAGGRNEQFF.

The chain employs TRBV5-1 and TRBJ1-1. Germline loops: CDR1 SGHRS, CDR2 YFSETQ. This CDR3 is built from 16 residues. The CDR3 protein is CASSPWDSSRGTEAFF.

The chain uses TRBV14 and TRBJ2-7; without DNA, the TCRdb call of TRBD1 cannot be checked. Germline V gene data show CDR1 as SGHDN and CDR2 as FVKESK. This CDR3 spans 15 amino acids. The CDR3 spells CASSQEQGAVYEQYF.

This chain links TRBV11-2 with TRBJ2-3; TCRdb's assignment of TRBD1 cannot be checked, as there is no DNA. Per the germline V gene, CDR1 is SGHAT and CDR2 is FQNNGV. This CDR3 contains 13 residues. This chain's CDR3 is CASRSMARATQYF.

The rearrangement links TRBV7-8 to TRBJ1-1; there is no DNA to check the TCRdb D call of TRBD1. This CDR3 spans 12 amino acids. Germline V lookup: CDR1 SGHVS, CDR2 FQNEAQ. The CDR3: CASSSQDPGAFF.

V gene TRBV12-3 or TRBV12-4 combines with J gene TRBJ2-3. The CDR3 is 16 residues long. Here the CDR3 reads CASSEGPDKYTDTQYF.

The V call is TRBV4-3, the J call TRBJ2-4; there is no DNA to check the TCRdb D call of TRBD2. The CDR3 consists of 16 residues. Germline V gene data show CDR1 as LGHNA and CDR2 as YSLEER. CDR3 sequence reads: CASSQESGSLLNIQYF.

The V and J genes are TRBV20-1 and TRBJ2-4; the D call of TRBD1 rests on TCRdb alone, since no DNA is present to check it. Germline V gene data show CDR1 as DFQATT and CDR2 as SNEGSKA (reference sequence). The CDR3 consists of 14 residues. The chain's CDR3 is CSAGGWGPENIQYF.

The rearrangement joins TRBV29-1 to TRBJ1-1. The CDR3 has 12 residues. CDR1 SQVTM and CDR2 ANQGSEA come from the germline V gene. The CDR3 sequence is CSVDGLNTEAFF.

The rearrangement joins TRBV28 to TRBJ1-5. Germline CDR1 and CDR2: MDHEN and SYDVKM. The CDR3 runs to 15 residues. The CDR3 spells CASSSRRISNQPQHF.

The J gene is TRBJ2-1, the V gene TRBV7-6; the D call of TRBD1 rests on TCRdb alone, since no DNA is present to check it. The CDR3 contains 14 residues. Germline V gene lookup returns CDR1 SGHVS and CDR2 FNYEAQ. The CDR3 spells CASSSGDPDNEQFF. Together with reference TRBV7-6 and TRBJ2-1, the CDR3 gives the full variable domain: GAGVSQSPRYKVTKRGQDVALRCDPISGHVSLYWYRQALGQGPEFLTYFNYEAQQDKSGLPNDRFSAERPEGSISTLTIQRTEQRDSAMYRCASSSGDPDNEQFFGPGTRLTVL.

The chain uses TRBV7-9 and TRBJ2-1. Germline V gene data show CDR1 as SEHNR and CDR2 as FQNEAQ (reference sequence). This CDR3 has 15 amino acids. CDR3 protein: CASSLLGRAHNEQFF.

The rearrangement joins TRBV18 to TRBJ1-2; TCRdb lists TRBD1, though no DNA is available to test this call. Germline V gives CDR1 KGHSH, CDR2 LQKENI. The CDR3 covers 16 residues. CDR3 in amino acids: CASSPGQGSTNYGYTF.

The chain is built from TRBV7-6 and TRBJ2-1. Looked up from germline, CDR1 is SGHVS and CDR2 is FNYEAQ. The length of the CDR3 is 16 residues. CDR3 amino acids: CASSPESESSYNEQFF.